A selection of T cell receptor beta chains follows, all from one sample in a study of cytomegalovirus exposure and HLA in healthy donors. Only in-frame clones appear in the TCRdb table, and some are missing; sequencing was by immunoSEQ multiplex PCR. In the table there are some 200,000 clones, more than 85% of which are singletons. Sequenced: PBMCs. Every receptor here comes from a girl under three years old in good health and CMV-seronegative. CDR3s include the opening cysteine and the closing phenylalanine or tryptophan. The order of the fields is clone size, J gene, D gene, V gene, CDR3 DNA, CDR3 protein. The D gene is left open where the match is weak. Part of the rows lack a size; the others show once, few, many or a class for expanded clones.

NA,TRBJ2-1,TRBD2,TRBV19,TGTGCCAGTAGTATTCTGGGACTAGCGGGAAACAATGAGCAGTTCTTC,CASSILGLAGNNEQFF
few,TRBJ2-7,TRBD1,TRBV4-2,TGTGCCAGCAGCCAAGAAGGTCAGTCTGGGACAGGCGTTTTCTACGAGCAGTACTTC,CASSQEGQSGTGVFYEQYF
NA,TRBJ1-1,NA,TRBV10-3,TGTGCCTCCCAAGCCGTAATGAACACTGAAGCTTTCTTT,CASQAVMNTEAFF
NA,TRBJ1-1,NA,TRBV19,TGTGCCAGTAGGGATACAGGGCAGTGGACTGAAGCTTTCTTT,CASRDTGQWTEAFF
NA,TRBJ1-1,NA,TRBV29-1,TGCAGCGTCGACCCCAGGGGCACTGAAGCTTTCTTT,CSVDPRGTEAFF
NA,TRBJ1-2,NA,TRBV7-9,TGTGCCAGCGGCCCGGACAGAAGAGGTAACTATGGCTACACCTTC,CASGPDRRGNYGYTF
NA,TRBJ2-4,NA,TRBV10-1,TGCGCCAGCGGGACACGGATGAAAAACATTCAGTACTTC,CASGTRMKNIQYF
NA,TRBJ1-5,NA,TRBV6-5,TGTGCCAGCATGGGGACACTGCATCAGCCCCAGCATTTT,CASMGTLHQPQHF
NA,TRBJ2-7,NA,TRBV11-2,TGTGCCAGCAGCTTAATACTGGCCTACGAGCAGTACTTC,CASSLILAYEQYF
NA,TRBJ2-2,TRBD2,TRBV5-1,TGCGCCAGCAGCTTGGTGATCCTAGCGGGGGGGAACACCGGGGAGCTGTTTTTT,CASSLVILAGGNTGELFF
NA,TRBJ2-3,TRBD2,TRBV25-1,TGTGCCAGCGGGACTAGCGGCACAGATACGCAGTATTTT,CASGTSGTDTQYF
once,TRBJ2-3,NA,TRBV18,TGTGCCAGCTCACCAACGGGCACAGATACGCAGTATTTT,CASSPTGTDTQYF
NA,TRBJ1-5,NA,TRBV4-2,TGTGCCAGCAGCCAATCTTCGGGGGATAGCAATCAGCCCCAGCATTTT,CASSQSSGDSNQPQHF
NA,TRBJ2-3,TRBD2,TRBV10-3,TGTGCCGTCTCTAGCGGGAGCTTCGCAGATACGCAGTATTTT,CAVSSGSFADTQYF